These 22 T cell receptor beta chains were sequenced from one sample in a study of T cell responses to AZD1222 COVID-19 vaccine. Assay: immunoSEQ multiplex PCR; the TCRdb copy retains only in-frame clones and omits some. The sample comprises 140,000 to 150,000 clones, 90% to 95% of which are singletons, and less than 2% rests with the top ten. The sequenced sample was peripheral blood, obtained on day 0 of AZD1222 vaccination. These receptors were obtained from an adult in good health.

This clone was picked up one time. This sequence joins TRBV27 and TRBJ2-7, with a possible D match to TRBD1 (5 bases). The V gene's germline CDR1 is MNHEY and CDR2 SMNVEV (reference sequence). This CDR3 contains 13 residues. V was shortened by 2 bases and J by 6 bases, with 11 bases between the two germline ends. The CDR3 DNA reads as TGTGCCAGCAGTTTAGGGCAGGGTCGCGAGCAGTACTTC. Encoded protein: CASSLGQGREQYF.

The CDR3, as DNA: TGTGCCAGCAGCCAGGGCCGGTTCGTGGAGACCCAGTACTTC. Translating gives CASSQGRFVETQYF. The V call is TRBV14, the J call TRBJ2-5; no definite D call. In germline, CDR1 is SGHDN, CDR2 FVKESK. The CDR3 consists of 14 residues. V was trimmed by 3 bases and J by 5 bases, leaving 13 bases between them.

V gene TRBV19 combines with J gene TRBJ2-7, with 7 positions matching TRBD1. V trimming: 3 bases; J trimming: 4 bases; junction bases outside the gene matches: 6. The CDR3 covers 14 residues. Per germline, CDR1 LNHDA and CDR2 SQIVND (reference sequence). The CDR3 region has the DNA TGTGCCAGTAGTATGGCAGGGGGTAGGTACGAGCAGTACTTC. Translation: CASSMAGGRYEQYF.

DNA of the CDR3: TGTGCCAGCTCACCACCGGGGGGGCAGGCTGGAAACACCATATATTTT. It is translated as CASSPPGGQAGNTIYF. The chain uses TRBV18 and TRBJ1-3; D may be TRBD1 (6 bases). The CDR3 contains 16 residues. Trimming removed 0 bases from V and 2 bases from J, with 11 bases in between. From germline, CDR1 is KGHSH and CDR2 LQKENI.

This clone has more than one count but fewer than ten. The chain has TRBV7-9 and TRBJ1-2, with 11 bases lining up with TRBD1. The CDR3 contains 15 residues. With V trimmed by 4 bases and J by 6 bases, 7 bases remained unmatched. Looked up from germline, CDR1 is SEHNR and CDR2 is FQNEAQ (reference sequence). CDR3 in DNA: TGTGCCAGCAGCTCCCGGACAGGGGGCATCAATGGCTACACCTTC. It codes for CASSSRTGGINGYTF.

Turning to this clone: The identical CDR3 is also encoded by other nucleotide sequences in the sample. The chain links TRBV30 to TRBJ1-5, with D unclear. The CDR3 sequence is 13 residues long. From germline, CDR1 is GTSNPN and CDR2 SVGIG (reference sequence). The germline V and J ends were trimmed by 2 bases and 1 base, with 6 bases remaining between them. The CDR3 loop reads CAWSLDSNQPQHF. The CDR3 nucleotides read TGTGCCTGGAGTCTGGACAGCAATCAGCCCCAGCATTTT. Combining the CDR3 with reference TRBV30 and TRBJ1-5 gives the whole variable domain SQTIHQWPATLVQPVGSPLSLECTVEGTSNPNLYWYRQAAGRGLQLLFYSVGIGQISSEVPQNLSASRPQDRQFILSSKKLLLSDSGFYLCAWSLDSNQPQHFGDGTRLSIL.

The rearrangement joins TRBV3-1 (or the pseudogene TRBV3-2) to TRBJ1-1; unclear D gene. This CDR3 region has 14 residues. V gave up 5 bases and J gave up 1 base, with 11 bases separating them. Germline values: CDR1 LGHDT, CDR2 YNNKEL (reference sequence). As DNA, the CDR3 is TGTGCCAGCAGCAGCGGACCCTCGAACACTGAAGCTTTCTTT. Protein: CASSSGPSNTEAFF.

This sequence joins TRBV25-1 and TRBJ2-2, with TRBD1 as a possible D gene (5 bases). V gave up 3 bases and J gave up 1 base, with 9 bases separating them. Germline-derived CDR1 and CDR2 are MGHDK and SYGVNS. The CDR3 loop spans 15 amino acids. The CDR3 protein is CASSDWTLNTGELFF. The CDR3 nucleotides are TGTGCCAGCAGTGATTGGACACTGAACACCGGGGAGCTGTTTTTT.

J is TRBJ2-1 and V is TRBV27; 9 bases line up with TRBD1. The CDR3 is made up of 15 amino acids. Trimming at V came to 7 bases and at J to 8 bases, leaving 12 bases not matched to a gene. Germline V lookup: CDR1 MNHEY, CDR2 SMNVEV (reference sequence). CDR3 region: CASTQWGQGSHEQFF. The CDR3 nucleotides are TGTGCCAGCACCCAGTGGGGACAGGGATCACATGAGCAGTTCTTC.

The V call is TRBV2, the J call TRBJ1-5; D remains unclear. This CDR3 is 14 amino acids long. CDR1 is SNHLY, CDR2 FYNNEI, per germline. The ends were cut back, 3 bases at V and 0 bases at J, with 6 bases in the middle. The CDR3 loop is CASSDLYSNQPQHF. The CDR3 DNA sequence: TGTGCCAGCAGTGACTTATATAGCAATCAGCCCCAGCATTTT.

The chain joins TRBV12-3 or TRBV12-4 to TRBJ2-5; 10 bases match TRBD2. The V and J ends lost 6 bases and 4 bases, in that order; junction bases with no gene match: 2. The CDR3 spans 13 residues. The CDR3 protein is CASRASGGETQYF. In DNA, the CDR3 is TGTGCCAGCAGGGCTAGCGGGGGAGAGACCCAGTACTTC.

CDR3: CATSRGGAGEGYTF. The CDR3 coding sequence is TGTGCCACCAGCAGAGGGGGGGCAGGTGAAGGCTACACCTTC. This sequence joins TRBV15 and TRBJ1-2; D perhaps matches TRBD1 (6 bases). Deletions cut 1 base from V and 8 bases from J, with 14 bases between. This CDR3 spans 14 amino acids. CDR1 LNHNV and CDR2 YYDKDF come from the germline V gene (reference sequence).

The CDR3 loop is CASSKEGTSVPGAFF. The CDR3 DNA reads TGTGCCAGCAGCAAAGAAGGGACATCGGTCCCTGGGGCTTTCTTT. This rearrangement joins TRBV21-1 to TRBJ1-1; no check of the table's D call, TRBD1, against the DNA was made. TRBV21-1 is marked as a pseudogene. The CDR3 is made up of 15 amino acids.

The CDR3 is CASSSGLAAYEQYF. Here the CDR3 DNA reads TGTGCCAGCAGCTCAGGACTAGCGGCCTACGAGCAGTACTTC. V is TRBV7-9 and J is TRBJ2-7; 10 positions agree with TRBD2. CDR1 SEHNR and CDR2 FQNEAQ come from the germline V gene (reference sequence). This CDR3 region has 14 residues. After removal of 4 bases from V and 2 bases from J, the junction contained 2 bases not matched to a gene.

The CDR3 protein is CASSLGRGAEAFF. The CDR3 DNA is TGTGCCAGCAGTTTAGGTCGAGGAGCTGAAGCTTTCTTT. This rearrangement joins TRBV12-3 or TRBV12-4 to TRBJ1-1; D gene uncertain. V lost 1 base and J 6 bases, leaving 9 bases between the germline ends. This CDR3 comprises 13 residues.

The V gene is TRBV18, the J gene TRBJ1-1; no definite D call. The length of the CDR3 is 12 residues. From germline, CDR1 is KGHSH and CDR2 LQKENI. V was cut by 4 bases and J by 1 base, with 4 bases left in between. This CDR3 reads CASSLGNTEAFF. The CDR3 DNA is TGTGCCAGCTCACTAGGGAACACTGAAGCTTTCTTT.

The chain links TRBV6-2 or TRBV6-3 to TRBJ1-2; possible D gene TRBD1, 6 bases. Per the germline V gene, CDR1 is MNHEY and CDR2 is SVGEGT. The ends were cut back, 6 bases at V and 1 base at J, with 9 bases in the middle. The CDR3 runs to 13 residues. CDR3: CASSQDSNYGYTF. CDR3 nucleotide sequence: TGTGCCAGCAGCCAGGACAGTAACTATGGCTACACCTTC.

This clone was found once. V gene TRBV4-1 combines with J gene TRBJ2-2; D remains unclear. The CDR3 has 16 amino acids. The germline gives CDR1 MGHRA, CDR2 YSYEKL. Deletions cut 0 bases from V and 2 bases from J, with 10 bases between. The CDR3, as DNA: TGCGCCAGCAGCCAAGAGAGGCGTTCCAACACCGGGGAGCTGTTTTTT. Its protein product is CASSQERRSNTGELFF.

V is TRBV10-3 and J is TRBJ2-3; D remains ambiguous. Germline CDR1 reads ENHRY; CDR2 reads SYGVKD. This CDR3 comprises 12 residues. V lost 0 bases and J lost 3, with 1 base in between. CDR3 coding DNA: TGTGCCATCAGTGAGTCAACAGATACGCAGTATTTT. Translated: CAISESTDTQYF.

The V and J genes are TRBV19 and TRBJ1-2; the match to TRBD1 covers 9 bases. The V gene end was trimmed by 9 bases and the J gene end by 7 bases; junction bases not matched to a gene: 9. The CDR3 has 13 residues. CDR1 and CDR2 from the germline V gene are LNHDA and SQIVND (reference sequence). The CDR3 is CASTGTGWGGYTF. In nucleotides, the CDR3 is TGTGCCAGCACCGGGACAGGGTGGGGTGGCTACACCTTC.

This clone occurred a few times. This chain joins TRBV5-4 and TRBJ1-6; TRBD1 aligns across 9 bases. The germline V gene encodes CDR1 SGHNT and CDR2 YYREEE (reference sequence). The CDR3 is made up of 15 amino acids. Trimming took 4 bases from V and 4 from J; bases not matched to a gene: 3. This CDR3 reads CASSHGQGYNSPLHF. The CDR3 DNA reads TGTGCCAGCAGCCATGGACAGGGGTATAATTCACCCCTCCACTTT.

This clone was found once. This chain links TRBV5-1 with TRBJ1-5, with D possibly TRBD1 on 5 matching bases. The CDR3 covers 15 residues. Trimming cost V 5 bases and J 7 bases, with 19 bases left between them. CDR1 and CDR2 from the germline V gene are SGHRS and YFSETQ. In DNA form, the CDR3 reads TGCGCCAGCAGGAGATTCGTAGGGGACGAACAGCCCCAGCATTTT. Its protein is CASRRFVGDEQPQHF.